These 27 T cell receptor beta chains originate from one sample sequenced in a study of T cell responses to AZD1222 COVID-19 vaccine. Profiled with immunoSEQ multiplex PCR; TCRdb holds only in-frame clones, not every one. Counted here are 150,000 or so clones, about 91% occurring once; the ten biggest clones make up over 3%. The input for sequencing was peripheral blood, taken 28 days after the second AZD1222 dose. Receptors originate from an adult who received the AZD1222 COVID-19 vaccine.

The chain employs TRBV27 and TRBJ1-2; D is unclear. This CDR3 comprises 12 residues. The germline gives CDR1 MNHEY, CDR2 SMNVEV (reference sequence). V dropped 5 bases and J dropped 4 bases, with 8 bases sitting between them. The CDR3 DNA reads as TGTGCCAGCAGTCCCGGGTCCTATGGCTACACCTTC. Its protein is CASSPGSYGYTF.

The chain links TRBV11-2 to TRBJ1-3; D uncertain. CDR1 is SGHAT, CDR2 FQNNGV, per germline. This CDR3 region has 16 residues. V shed 5 bases and J shed 0 bases, with 14 bases lying between them. The CDR3 spells CASSRETKPSGNTIYF. Here the CDR3 DNA reads TGTGCCAGCAGCCGGGAGACAAAACCCTCTGGAAACACCATATATTTT.

The genes are TRBV29-1 and TRBJ1-2; the match to TRBD1 covers 7 bases. Unmatched junction bases numbered 7, after V lost 8 bases and J lost 4 bases. Germline V lookup: CDR1 SQVTM, CDR2 ANQGSEA. This CDR3 spans 12 amino acids. The CDR3 DNA is TGCAGCATATTGACAGGGACCTATGGCTACACCTTC. This codes for CSILTGTYGYTF.

The chain joins TRBV30 to TRBJ1-5; D might be TRBD1 (5 bases). The CDR3 consists of 13 residues. V was trimmed by 4 bases and J by 4 bases, leaving 11 bases between them. Per the germline V gene, CDR1 is GTSNPN and CDR2 is SVGIG (reference sequence). The DNA of the CDR3 is TGTGCCTGGATGGGGGGGGAAAATCAGCCCCAGCATTTT. Amino acid sequence: CAWMGGENQPQHF.

The CDR3: CASSLGAGLATGHEQFF. Written as DNA, the CDR3 is TGCGCCAGCAGCTTGGGGGCGGGACTAGCGACTGGCCATGAGCAGTTCTTC. This sequence joins TRBV5-1 and TRBJ2-1; TRBD2 matches at 10 bases. Germline V CDR1 and CDR2: SGHRS, YFSETQ. This CDR3 is built from 17 residues. V shed 0 bases and J 8 bases; nucleotides not matched to a gene: 11.

The rearrangement links TRBV2 to TRBJ2-1, with 13 bases matching TRBD2. The V gene's germline CDR1 is SNHLY and CDR2 FYNNEI. V dropped 6 bases and J dropped 2; count of bases not matched to a gene: 4. The CDR3 runs 16 residues. The CDR3 bases are TGTGCCAGCAGGCTAGGACTAGCGGGAGCCTACAATGAGCAGTTCTTC. Protein: CASRLGLAGAYNEQFF.

This chain connects TRBV5-5 to TRBJ1-4; D gene ambiguous. The CDR3 runs 14 residues. In germline, CDR1 is SGHKS, CDR2 YYEKEE (reference sequence). The germline V and J ends were trimmed by 0 bases and 8 bases, with 11 bases remaining between them. The CDR3 here is CASSLGQTGEKLFF. The CDR3 nucleotides are TGTGCCAGCAGCTTGGGGCAGACGGGGGAAAAACTGTTTTTT.

The chain carries TRBV7-3 and TRBJ2-1, with D maybe TRBD2 (5 bases). Germline V gives CDR1 SGHTA, CDR2 FQGTGA. V was shortened by 2 bases and J by 0 bases, with 8 bases between the two germline ends. The length of the CDR3 is 15 residues. The CDR3 loop reads CASSLGAVSYNEQFF. Written as DNA, the CDR3 is TGTGCCAGCAGCTTAGGAGCGGTCTCCTACAATGAGCAGTTCTTC.

The V call is TRBV6-5, the J call TRBJ2-4, with TRBD2 matching 9 bases. The V gene's germline CDR1 is MNHEY and CDR2 SVGAGI. The CDR3 consists of 16 residues. The trim removed 0 bases at V and 5 bases at J, leaving 5 bases unmatched. The CDR3 sequence is CASSYSSGSSENIQYF. The DNA of the CDR3 is TGTGCCAGCAGTTACTCTAGCGGGAGTTCGGAAAACATTCAGTACTTC.

The chain couples TRBV6-5 to TRBJ2-2; weak D call: TRBD2 (6 bases). CDR1 is MNHEY, CDR2 SVGAGI, per germline. V shed 9 bases and J shed 5 bases, with 16 bases lying between them. This CDR3 comprises 14 residues. CDR3 protein: CASLKEGRTGELFF. CDR3 bases: TGTGCCAGTCTAAAGGAGGGTCGGACCGGGGAGCTGTTTTTT.

V is TRBV19 and J is TRBJ2-1; weak D call: TRBD2 (5 bases). The CDR3 length is 13 residues. Trimming stripped 8 bases from V and 7 bases from J, with 15 bases between. Per germline, CDR1 LNHDA and CDR2 SQIVND (reference sequence). DNA for the CDR3: TGTGCCAGTGGGAGTACCGGCCGGAATGAGCAGTTCTTC. It encodes CASGSTGRNEQFF.

This chain uses TRBV7-9 with TRBJ2-1; 9 positions agree with TRBD2. The V and J ends lost 1 base and 1 base, in that order; junction bases with no gene match: 5. The CDR3 spans 17 residues. CDR1 SEHNR and CDR2 FQNEAQ come from the germline V gene (reference sequence). Written as DNA, the CDR3 is TGTGCCAGCAGCTTAGGGTCCCTAGCGGGATCCTACAATGAGCAGTTCTTC. Translation gives CASSLGSLAGSYNEQFF.

The V call is TRBV18, the J call TRBJ2-7; D possibly corresponds to TRBD2 (6 bases). V shed 3 bases and J shed 4 bases, with 13 bases lying between them. The CDR3 contains 14 residues. Germline CDR1 reads KGHSH; CDR2 reads LQKENI. For the CDR3, the DNA is TGTGCCAGCTCACCTAGCGGCCAGCGGTACGAGCAGTACTTC. Translated: CASSPSGQRYEQYF.

The chain uses TRBV5-6 and TRBJ1-2; 7 bases agree with TRBD1. Trimming removed 0 bases from V and 5 bases from J; junction bases left unmatched: 10. This CDR3 has 16 residues. Per the germline V gene, CDR1 is SGHDT and CDR2 is YYEEEE. The CDR3 bases are TGTGCCAGCAGCTTGGTGGGCAGGGGGGATGTATATGGCTACACCTTC. Its translation: CASSLVGRGDVYGYTF.

The chain employs TRBV19 and TRBJ2-1; D gene unclear. Germline V gene data show CDR1 as LNHDA and CDR2 as SQIVND (reference sequence). V shed 3 bases and J shed 6 bases, with 3 bases lying between them. The CDR3 runs 11 residues. The CDR3 nucleotides read TGTGCCAGTAGTATCAGCAATGAGCAGTTCTTC. Its protein is CASSISNEQFF. Full variable domain (rest looked up from reference TRBV19 and TRBJ2-1): DGGITQSPKYLFRKEGQNVTLSCEQNLNHDAMYWYRQDPGQGLRLIYYSQIVNDFQKGDIAEGYSVSREKKESFPLTVTSAQKNPTAFYLCASSISNEQFFGPGTRLTVL.

The chain recombines TRBV27 with TRBJ2-1, with a tentative D call TRBD2 (6 bases). This CDR3 spans 15 amino acids. CDR1 is MNHEY and CDR2 is SMNVEV in the germline V gene (reference sequence). The V end lost 5 bases, the J end lost 5 bases, and 16 bases lay between the germline ends. The CDR3 sequence is CASSDVGLTNNEQFF. CDR3 nucleotides: TGTGCCAGCAGTGACGTCGGACTAACGAACAATGAGCAGTTCTTC.

V gene TRBV2 combines with J gene TRBJ1-5; tentatively, D is TRBD1 (5 bases). The CDR3 consists of 13 residues. With 8 bases removed from V and 7 bases from J, the gap between germline ends came to 15 bases. Germline values: CDR1 SNHLY, CDR2 FYNNEI. The CDR3 protein is CASWEGRWQPQHF. The DNA for the CDR3 is TGTGCCAGCTGGGAGGGGCGTTGGCAGCCCCAGCATTTT.

This CDR3 is CASGQSGANVLTF. CDR3 DNA: TGTGCCAGTGGACAGTCAGGGGCCAACGTCCTGACTTTC. The chain joins TRBV3-1 (or the pseudogene TRBV3-2) to TRBJ2-6, with D possibly TRBD1 on 6 matching bases. V lost 9 bases and J 4 bases, leaving 10 bases between the germline ends. The length of the CDR3 is 13 residues. Per germline, CDR1 LGHDT and CDR2 YNNKEL (reference sequence).

The chain has TRBV2 and TRBJ2-3; possible D gene TRBD1, 6 bases. CDR3 length equals 15 residues. Germline CDR1 and CDR2: SNHLY and FYNNEI. The germline V and J ends were trimmed by 6 bases and 1 base, with 14 bases remaining between them. The CDR3 loop is CASSPRAGGTDTQYF. Written as DNA, the CDR3 is TGTGCCAGCAGCCCTCGGGCAGGGGGCACAGATACGCAGTATTTT.

The rearrangement joins TRBV7-9 to TRBJ2-7; 9 nucleotides line up with TRBD1. Trimming removed 5 bases from V and 2 bases from J; junction bases left unmatched: 7. Germline V lookup: CDR1 SEHNR, CDR2 FQNEAQ (reference sequence). The CDR3 length is 15 residues. CDR3 in DNA: TGTGCCAGCAGCCCGACAGGGGACAGGGCCTACGAGCAGTACTTC. Protein: CASSPTGDRAYEQYF.

The V gene is TRBV19, the J gene TRBJ1-5, with a tentative D call TRBD1 (6 bases). Per the germline V gene, CDR1 is LNHDA and CDR2 is SQIVND (reference sequence). Trimming left V 4 bases short and J 6 bases short, with 22 bases between. This CDR3 has 17 amino acids. The DNA for the CDR3 is TGTGCCAGTAGTACGGGGGCCCCCCCCAGGGGCAGTCAGCCCCAGCATTTT. Amino acids: CASSTGAPPRGSQPQHF.

In regard to this clone: Other DNA sequences in this specimen translate into the identical CDR3. Here the CDR3 DNA reads TGTGCCAGCAGCTTAGGGCTCCACCAAGAGACCCAGTACTTC. Its protein is CASSLGLHQETQYF. The J gene is TRBJ2-5, the V gene TRBV7-2; D not resolved. Germline V gene sequence: CDR1 SGHTA, CDR2 FQGNSA. This CDR3 comprises 14 residues. Trimming took off 1 base at V and 0 bases at J, with 6 bases between the two ends.

The rearrangement links TRBV7-4 to TRBJ1-4; D may be TRBD1 (5 bases). CDR3 length: 17 amino acids. V was cut by 4 bases and J by 6 bases, with 21 bases left in between. From germline, CDR1 is SGHVT and CDR2 SQSDAQ. The CDR3 sequence: CASSSGVSGVFHEKLFF. The DNA for the CDR3 is TGTGCCAGCAGCTCTGGGGTGTCGGGGGTGTTTCATGAAAAACTGTTTTTT.

The genes are TRBV14 and TRBJ2-7, with 7 bases lining up with TRBD2. The CDR3 sequence is 13 residues long. CDR1 and CDR2 from the germline V gene are SGHDN and FVKESK. V shed 3 bases and J 3 bases; nucleotides not matched to a gene: 2. The CDR3 loop reads CASSQTSHYEQYF. Written as DNA, the CDR3 is TGTGCCAGCAGCCAGACTAGCCACTACGAGCAGTACTTC.

The rearrangement uses TRBV4-1 and TRBJ2-3; perhaps D is TRBD1 or TRBD2 (6 bases each). Germline loops: CDR1 MGHRA, CDR2 YSYEKL. Trimming stripped 4 bases from V and 0 bases from J, with 17 bases between. This CDR3 is built from 17 residues. Here the CDR3 DNA reads TGCGCCAGCAGCCCTTCGGGGGCAGGGGTTAGCACAGATACGCAGTATTTT. This encodes CASSPSGAGVSTDTQYF.

The chain is built from TRBV11-2 and TRBJ1-4, with D hard to call. The germline V gene encodes CDR1 SGHAT and CDR2 FQNNGV. This CDR3 contains 12 residues. V lost 5 bases and J 8 bases, leaving 9 bases between the germline ends. The CDR3: CASSPRREKLFF. The DNA for the CDR3 is TGTGCCAGCAGCCCTCGGAGGGAAAAACTGTTTTTT.

V is TRBV19 and J is TRBJ1-3, with D unresolved. Trimming pared 4 bases from V and 1 base from J, leaving 8 bases between. Germline CDR1 and CDR2: LNHDA and SQIVND (reference sequence). The CDR3 has 14 amino acids. This CDR3 reads CASSTGLSGNTIYF. The CDR3 DNA reads TGTGCCAGTAGTACCGGACTATCTGGAAACACCATATATTTT. Variable domain in full (rest from reference TRBV19 and TRBJ1-3): DGGITQSPKYLFRKEGQNVTLSCEQNLNHDAMYWYRQDPGQGLRLIYYSQIVNDFQKGDIAEGYSVSREKKESFPLTVTSAQKNPTAFYLCASSTGLSGNTIYFGEGSWLTVV.